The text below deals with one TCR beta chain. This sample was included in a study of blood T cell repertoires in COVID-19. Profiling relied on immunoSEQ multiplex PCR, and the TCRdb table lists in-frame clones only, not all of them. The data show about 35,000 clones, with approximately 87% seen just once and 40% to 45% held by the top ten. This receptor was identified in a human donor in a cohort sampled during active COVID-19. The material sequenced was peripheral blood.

CDR3 protein: CASAVKGDTEAFF. The CDR3 nucleotides are TGTGCCAGCGCTGTCAAGGGGGACACTGAAGCTTTCTTT. The chain combines TRBV19 with TRBJ1-1; possible D gene TRBD1, 6 bases. CDR3 size: 13 residues. Germline values: CDR1 LNHDA, CDR2 SQIVND (reference sequence). V gave up 9 bases and J gave up 3 bases, with 14 bases separating them.